One T cell receptor beta chain is described in this entry. The sample originates from a study of blood T cell repertoires in COVID-19. Study-level background: Acute-phase and convalescent COVID-19 samples originated in the United States, Italy and Spain.

Profiled with immunoSEQ multiplex PCR; TCRdb holds only in-frame clones, not every one. Among over 150,000 clones, around 83% were seen once, and the ten largest hold about 7%. Sequences were obtained from peripheral blood. The TCR sequence derives from a man between 50 and 59 years old with active or convalescent COVID-19.

CDR3 bases: TGTGCCAGTAGTATATCGGGACAGGGAGCAACTAATGAAAAACTGTTTTTT. It encodes CASSISGQGATNEKLFF. The chain recombines TRBV19 with TRBJ1-4; 9 bases align to TRBD1. The germline CDR1 and CDR2 sequences are LNHDA and SQIVND (reference sequence). V shed 2 bases and J 0 bases; nucleotides not matched to a gene: 4. The CDR3 sequence is 17 residues long.